Described below is a single T cell receptor beta chain sequence and its context. The data stem from a study of cytomegalovirus exposure and HLA in healthy donors. The PCR ran on 60 Vbeta and 13 Jbeta primers. How the authors handled the data: Some 11 million of the 60 million to 80 million unique TCR beta chains counted in a later analysis were shared. Assay: immunoSEQ multiplex PCR; the TCRdb copy retains only in-frame clones and omits some. V, J and clone size are taken as reported in that table, and D and trimming were inferred from the DNA itself. Of under 200,000 clones detected, 87% appear once; the ten largest clones hold under 0.95%. This CDR3 is 15 amino acids long. Germline V gene lookup returns CDR1 SGHDT and CDR2 YYEEEE. V was cut by 2 bases and J by 7 bases, with 16 bases left in between.

Sequenced input: PBMCs. This chain links TRBV5-6 with TRBJ2-1; possibly TRBD1 for D (6 bases). The sequence derives from a woman aged 30 to 39 in good health and CMV-seronegative. This CDR3 reads CASSFKTGLLNEQFF. CDR3 bases: TGTGCCAGCAGCTTTAAAACAGGGCTTCTTAATGAGCAGTTCTTC.